These 14 T cell receptor beta chains originate from one sample sequenced in a study of blood T cells in healthy people across ages. A second PCR of 7 to 11 cycles used a sample-barcoded 5' primer and a J-beta primer mix. One entry per CDR3 protein results from TCRdb running MiXCR on the 5' RACE reads. The repertoire holds about 780,000 distinct CDR3 sequences, with about half as singletons. The material sequenced was blood. The receptors derive from a man aged 80 or over in good health.

CDR3 nucleotide sequence: TGTGCCAGCAGCGACACGGGCTATGGCTACACCTTC. It codes for CASSDTGYGYTF. J is TRBJ1-2 and V is TRBV4-2; D not resolved. Trimming left V 5 bases short and J 4 bases short, with 8 bases between. The CDR3 length is 12 residues. From germline, CDR1 is LGHNA and CDR2 YNFKEQ.

V and J are TRBV9 and TRBJ2-5; D not resolved. V lost 2 bases and J 2 bases, leaving 10 bases between the germline ends. The CDR3 totals 14 residues. Germline V lookup: CDR1 SGDLS, CDR2 YYNGEE. The CDR3: CASSVGEQQETQYF. DNA of the CDR3: TGTGCCAGCAGCGTCGGAGAACAGCAAGAGACCCAGTACTTC.

The rearrangement joins TRBV5-1 to TRBJ2-3; 9 nucleotides align to TRBD1. The CDR3 has 17 amino acids. J gave up 5 bases and V 4 bases, and 14 bases lay outside the gene matches. The germline V gene encodes CDR1 SGHRS and CDR2 YFSETQ. CDR3 amino acids: CASSEPSGTGRIDTQYF. In DNA, the CDR3 is TGCGCCAGCAGCGAACCCTCCGGGACAGGGAGGATAGATACGCAGTATTTT.

The genes are TRBV29-1 and TRBJ2-5; 10 positions agree with TRBD2. V lost 2 bases and J lost 11; bases outside the gene matches: 14. CDR3 length equals 15 residues. Germline V gene lookup returns CDR1 SQVTM and CDR2 ANQGSEA. The chain's CDR3 is CSVEMGLALWDEQYF. CDR3 sequence (DNA): TGCAGCGTTGAAATGGGACTAGCGCTATGGGATGAGCAGTACTTC.

This clonotype appeared a few times. The V and J genes are TRBV7-3 and TRBJ2-1, with unresolved D. Between the trimmed V and J ends, which lost 1 base and 15 bases, there was a span of 16 bases. The CDR3 length is 13 residues. CDR1 SGHTA and CDR2 FQGTGA come from the germline V gene. The CDR3 region has the DNA TGTGCCAGCAGCTTAAACGCCCAGACCTCGAGGTTCTTC. It translates to CASSLNAQTSRFF.

CDR3 loop: CASRDSLGSYEQYF. The CDR3 DNA follows: TGTGCCAGCAGGGACAGCTTAGGCTCCTACGAGCAGTACTTC. V gene TRBV6-5 combines with J gene TRBJ2-7; D might be TRBD1 (6 bases). Between the trimmed V and J ends, which lost 6 bases and 0 bases, there was a span of 12 bases. Germline-derived CDR1 and CDR2 are MNHEY and SVGAGI. The CDR3 has 14 residues.

The rearrangement joins TRBV6-5 to TRBJ2-1, with a possible D match to TRBD2 (7 bases). The germline V gene has CDR1 MNHEY and CDR2 SVGAGI. V shed 10 bases and J shed 3 bases, with 22 bases lying between them. The CDR3 spans 16 residues. The CDR3 sequence: CATSRGGRCDYNEQFF. CDR3 nucleotides: TGTGCCACCTCAAGGGGGGGGAGATGCGACTACAATGAGCAGTTCTTC.

This clonotype came up many times. The rearrangement joins TRBV6-5 to TRBJ2-7; 9 bases map to TRBD1. The CDR3 contains 13 residues. V lost 2 bases and J lost 4; bases outside the gene matches: 0. Per germline, CDR1 MNHEY and CDR2 SVGAGI. CDR3 coding DNA: TGTGCCAGCAGTTACGGGACAGGGTACGAGCAGTACTTC. The encoded protein is CASSYGTGYEQYF.

The rearrangement uses TRBV6-6 and TRBJ2-6; D might be TRBD2 (6 bases). Germline CDR1 is MNHNY and CDR2 is SVGAGI (reference sequence). V lost 6 bases to trimming and J lost 0 bases, with 9 bases between them. The length of the CDR3 is 15 residues. The CDR3 sequence is CASRAGNSGANVLTF. The CDR3 nucleotides read TGTGCCAGCAGGGCGGGAAACTCTGGGGCCAACGTCCTGACTTTC.

This clonotype has a single count. This chain uses TRBV6-6 with TRBJ2-1; TRBD2 matches at 8 bases. The CDR3 is 16 amino acids. The trim removed 2 bases at V and 4 bases at J, leaving 7 bases unmatched. Germline V CDR1 and CDR2: MNHNY, SVGAGI (reference sequence). The CDR3 nucleotides are TGTGCCAGCAGTTACCTGAGCGGGAGTGGATACAATGAGCAGTTCTTC. Translation gives CASSYLSGSGYNEQFF.

In this sample, this clonotype turned up a few times. J is TRBJ2-3 and V is TRBV7-2, with TRBD2 identical over 7 bases. Germline V lookup: CDR1 SGHTA, CDR2 FQGNSA. The CDR3 has 16 residues. With 1 base clipped from V and 0 bases from J, the junction kept 4 bases outside the gene matches. The CDR3 DNA reads as TGTGCCAGCAGCTTAGGACTAGCCGCTAGCACAGATACGCAGTATTTT. Translated: CASSLGLAASTDTQYF.

The sample holds a few counts of this clonotype. This chain connects TRBV20-1 to TRBJ2-1; D unclear. V was clipped by 5 bases and J by 7 bases, with 15 bases between them. The CDR3 loop spans 13 amino acids. CDR1 and CDR2 (germline): DFQATT, SNEGSKA (reference sequence). CDR3 DNA: TGCAGTGCTTCCGACTTGGGTGAGAATGAGCAGTTCTTC. It encodes CSASDLGENEQFF.

V usage is TRBV20-1 and J usage is TRBJ2-1, with 8 bases identical to TRBD1. The CDR3 sequence is 14 residues long. Germline V lookup: CDR1 DFQATT, CDR2 SNEGSKA (reference sequence). V lost 5 bases to trimming and J lost 5 bases; unmatched junction nucleotides: 8. Here the CDR3 DNA reads TGCAGTGCTCCAGACAGGGGAAGGAACAATGAGCAGTTCTTC. As protein: CSAPDRGRNNEQFF.

This clonotype was picked up a small number of times. The chain carries TRBV6-4 and TRBJ2-1; 7 bases line up with TRBD2. CDR1 and CDR2 (germline): MRHNA, SNTAGT. V lost 5 bases to trimming and J lost 7 bases; unmatched junction nucleotides: 11. The CDR3 is made up of 15 amino acids. CDR3 in amino acids: CASSNPLGGRNEQFF. Written as DNA, the CDR3 is TGTGCCAGCAGTAACCCTTTGGGAGGGAGAAATGAGCAGTTCTTC.